The source of this T cell receptor beta chain is a study of graft-versus-host responses after intestinal transplantation. Study overall: All recipients got anti-thymocyte globulin induction, then tacrolimus and steroids for 2 to 3 years. Findings and caveats of the study: HvG clone declines early post-transplant were associated with peak circulating GvH levels. Patients who carried graft-donor T cell macrochimerism also had high graft-versus-host to host-versus-graft clonal ratios in their allografts.

Note on this clone: The antigen remains unidentified.

TCRdb's copy holds only in-frame clones and misses some; the assay was immunoSEQ multiplex PCR. The sample shows under 20,000 clones, approximately 89% of them seen only once. The V gene lost 5 bases and the J gene lost 4 bases, with 12 bases spanning the gap. CDR1 is MDHEN and CDR2 is SYDVKM in the germline V gene. This CDR3 comprises 14 residues. The source was PBMCs, collected around 230 days after intestinal transplant. The chain recombines TRBV28 with TRBJ1-5; D not resolved. The clonotype originates from a human patient who received an intestinal transplant, so some T cells may come from the graft donor. The CDR3: CASSLPDRNQPQHF. The CDR3 DNA sequence: TGTGCCAGCAGTCTACCCGACCGGAATCAGCCCCAGCATTTT.